These 27 T cell receptor beta chains were all obtained from the same sample, sequenced in a study of multiple sclerosis patients with progressive multifocal leukoencephalopathy. Some clones are missing from TCRdb's copy, which holds only in-frame ones; the method was immunoSEQ multiplex PCR. Altogether approximately 26,000 clones are present, approximately 90% being singletons, with the ten largest covering about 1.1%. Time point: before natalizumab initiation. The sequencing sample was made of PBMCs. All receptors derive from a human donor with multiple sclerosis.

The genes are TRBV11-3 and TRBJ2-1; D gene ambiguous. Germline-derived CDR1 and CDR2 are SGHNT and YENEEA. The CDR3 loop spans 13 amino acids. V lost 1 base to trimming and J lost 3 bases, with 4 bases between them. The CDR3 DNA sequence: TGTGCCAGCAGCTTAGGCTACTACAATGAGCAGTTCTTC. Encoded protein: CASSLGYYNEQFF.

The chain uses TRBV30 and TRBJ1-1; no clear D gene. This CDR3 spans 11 amino acids. CDR1 is GTSNPN, CDR2 SVGIG, per germline (reference sequence). V dropped 4 bases and J dropped 10 bases, with 13 bases sitting between them. CDR3 nucleotides: TGTGCCTGGAATGCGGGCCCTGGAGCTTTCTTT. This codes for CAWNAGPGAFF.

The chain is built from TRBV15 and TRBJ2-7, with D possibly matching TRBD2 (5 bases). This CDR3 comprises 14 residues. Trimming left V 0 bases short and J 4 bases short, with 10 bases between. Looked up from germline, CDR1 is LNHNV and CDR2 is YYDKDF (reference sequence). The CDR3 here is CATSRDWTPYEQYF. In DNA, the CDR3 is TGTGCCACCAGCAGAGATTGGACTCCGTACGAGCAGTACTTC.

V usage is TRBV6-1 and J usage is TRBJ1-6; 7 nucleotides line up with TRBD1. V trimming: 4 bases; J trimming: 8 bases; junction bases outside the gene matches: 5. Germline V gene data show CDR1 as MNHNS and CDR2 as SASEGT. The CDR3 has 14 residues. CDR3 bases: TGTGCCAGCAGTGCGACAGGGCAGTATTCACCCCTCCACTTT. Translation: CASSATGQYSPLHF.

This rearrangement joins TRBV4-1 to TRBJ1-1; D gene unclear. With 0 bases removed from V and 0 bases from J, the gap between germline ends came to 5 bases. Germline V lookup: CDR1 MGHRA, CDR2 YSYEKL. The CDR3 runs 14 residues. DNA for the CDR3: TGCGCCAGCAGCCAAGACCGCATGAACACTGAAGCTTTCTTT. This translates into CASSQDRMNTEAFF.

The V and J genes are TRBV9 and TRBJ2-3, with D maybe TRBD1 (5 bases). The V end lost 0 bases, the J end lost 2 bases, and 19 bases lay between the germline ends. The CDR3 sequence is 18 residues long. Germline CDR1 reads SGDLS; CDR2 reads YYNGEE. Here the CDR3 DNA reads TGTGCCAGCAGCGTAGACCTAGGGGTTACAGTCATCACAGATACGCAGTATTTT. Amino acids: CASSVDLGVTVITDTQYF.

The CDR3 DNA sequence: TGTGCCAGCAGAGGAGGGTCGGAAAACGAGAGGACAGAAAATAGCAATCAGCCCCAGCATTTT. It codes for CASRGGSENERTENSNQPQHF. The chain is built from TRBV21-1 and TRBJ1-5. TRBV21-1 is reported as a pseudogene. The CDR3 is 21 residues long.

The J gene is TRBJ1-4, the V gene TRBV4-1; D is unresolved. V was clipped by 1 base and J by 3 bases, with 12 bases between them. Germline assignment: CDR1 MGHRA and CDR2 YSYEKL. This CDR3 comprises 16 residues. CDR3 sequence (DNA): TGCGCCAGCAGCCAAGTGCGGCCTAGGGCTAATGAAAAACTGTTTTTT. Its protein product is CASSQVRPRANEKLFF.

J is TRBJ1-1 and V is TRBV10-3, with D uncertain. The CDR3 is 13 amino acids. Germline CDR1 reads ENHRY; CDR2 reads SYGVKD. Trimming pared 7 bases from V and 4 bases from J, leaving 13 bases between. The CDR3: CAIKRDGSTEAFF. In nucleotides, the CDR3 is TGTGCCATCAAGAGGGATGGGTCCACTGAAGCTTTCTTT.

This clone was seen once. The chain recombines TRBV6-1 with TRBJ2-7; TRBD2 might be the D (6 bases). The germline V gene has CDR1 MNHNS and CDR2 SASEGT. The V gene lost 4 bases and the J gene lost 0 bases, with 13 bases spanning the gap. The CDR3 sequence is 15 residues long. CDR3 region: CASSGLLASSYEQYF. The CDR3 bases are TGTGCCAGCAGTGGATTACTAGCCTCCTCCTACGAGCAGTACTTC.

This chain connects TRBV5-6 to TRBJ2-3; no firm D call. The V end was cut by 4 bases, the J end by 1 base, with 13 bases between. The CDR3 runs 15 residues. The germline V gene has CDR1 SGHDT and CDR2 YYEEEE. This CDR3 is CASSTAGLRTDTQYF. The CDR3 region has the DNA TGTGCCAGCAGCACCGCCGGGTTACGCACAGATACGCAGTATTTT.

This chain joins TRBV27 and TRBJ2-7, with 9 bases aligning to TRBD1. Germline CDR1 and CDR2: MNHEY and SMNVEV (reference sequence). V lost 8 bases to trimming and J lost 7 bases; unmatched junction nucleotides: 12. The CDR3 length is 14 residues. The CDR3 loop is CASRPAQGAREQYF. As DNA, the CDR3 is TGTGCCAGCCGTCCGGCACAGGGGGCGCGGGAGCAGTACTTC.

The chain carries TRBV2 and TRBJ2-1; possibly TRBD1 or TRBD2 for D (6 bases each). The CDR3 has 18 amino acids. Per germline, CDR1 SNHLY and CDR2 FYNNEI. Trimming stripped 7 bases from V and 3 bases from J, with 25 bases between. The CDR3 loop reads CASNSGGDNRKYYNEQFF. Written as DNA, the CDR3 is TGTGCCAGCAATTCTGGCGGGGACAACAGAAAATACTACAATGAGCAGTTCTTC.

This chain joins TRBV7-2 and TRBJ1-1, with TRBD1 matching 7 bases. The ends lost 5 bases at V and 10 bases at J; junction bases unmatched: 16. Per the germline V gene, CDR1 is SGHTA and CDR2 is FQGNSA. The CDR3 contains 15 residues. CDR3 nucleotide sequence: TGTGCCAGCAGCCAAACAGGGGCGGCGGAGTCCGGAGCTTTCTTT. This codes for CASSQTGAAESGAFF.

This clone appeared a single time. V is TRBV27 and J is TRBJ2-3, with D uncertain. The CDR3 has 15 amino acids. Germline values: CDR1 MNHEY, CDR2 SMNVEV (reference sequence). Trimming removed 5 bases at V and 1 base at J, with 13 bases between. CDR3 sequence reads: CASSPRFDRTDTQYF. The CDR3 DNA reads as TGTGCCAGCAGTCCTCGGTTCGACCGCACAGATACGCAGTATTTT.

The chain recombines TRBV9 with TRBJ2-3; D possibly corresponds to TRBD2 (6 bases). Between the trimmed V and J ends, which lost 1 base and 4 bases, there was a span of 13 bases. From germline, CDR1 is SGDLS and CDR2 YYNGEE. CDR3 length equals 15 residues. CDR3 loop: CASSVPAGPSDTQYF. The CDR3 bases are TGTGCCAGCAGCGTACCAGCGGGCCCGTCAGATACGCAGTATTTT.

This clone was found a few times. The chain combines TRBV10-3 with TRBJ1-5, with a possible D match to TRBD1 (6 bases). The V and J ends lost 7 bases and 4 bases respectively, with 11 bases between them. Germline values: CDR1 ENHRY, CDR2 SYGVKD. The CDR3 loop spans 13 amino acids. CDR3 nucleotides: TGTGCCATCAATCAGGGGCGTAATCAGCCCCAGCATTTT. Encoded protein: CAINQGRNQPQHF.

The chain has TRBV7-3 and TRBJ2-1, with 9 positions matching TRBD1. Germline loops: CDR1 SGHTA, CDR2 FQGTGA. The junction had 0 bases not matched to a gene; V was cut back by 2 bases and J by 4 bases. This CDR3 has 14 residues. Written as DNA, the CDR3 is TGTGCCAGCAGCTTAGGGACAGGGTACAATGAGCAGTTCTTC. As protein: CASSLGTGYNEQFF. The full variable domain, in which reference TRBV7-3 and TRBJ2-1 provide the parts outside the CDR3, is GAGVSQTPSNKVTEKGKYVELRCDPISGHTALYWYRQSLGQGPEFLIYFQGTGAADDSGLPNDRFFAVRPEGSVSTLKIQRTERGDSAVYLCASSLGTGYNEQFFGPGTRLTVL.

This clone has just one count. The junction differs from germline at one of its ends, possibly a read error. This same CDR3 is encoded by further DNA sequences in the sample. The chain uses TRBV9 and TRBJ1-1; D ambiguous. In germline, CDR1 is SGDLS, CDR2 YYNGEE. The CDR3 is 16 residues long. CDR3 amino acids: CASSVGILQLNTEAFF. DNA for the CDR3: TGCGCCAGCAGCGTCGGTATATTGCAATTGAACACTGAAGCTTTCTTT.

As to this clone: This sample also contains other DNA sequences that code for the same CDR3. This chain links TRBV6-4 with TRBJ2-1; 7 positions match TRBD2. The length of the CDR3 is 15 residues. Germline CDR1 reads MRHNA; CDR2 reads SNTAGT. After removal of 3 bases from V and 7 bases from J, the junction contained 9 bases not matched to a gene. The CDR3 bases are TGTGCCAGCAGTGAAGGGTTGGGGGGGAATAATGAGCAGTTCTTC. This encodes CASSEGLGGNNEQFF.

V usage is TRBV2 and J usage is TRBJ2-5, with TRBD1 identical over 9 bases. The J call is in doubt because the DNA end fits TRBJ2-7 better. This CDR3 is 14 amino acids long. Germline-derived CDR1 and CDR2 are SNHLY and FYNNEI. CDR3 nucleotide sequence: TGTGCCAGCCAATGGGACAGGGTGTCCTACGAGCAGTACTTC. Its translation is CASQWDRVSYEQYF.

The gene calls are TRBV5-1 and TRBJ2-3; no definite D call. The CDR3 sequence is 12 residues long. CDR1 and CDR2 (germline): SGHRS, YFSETQ. V was cut by 3 bases and J by 1 base, with 3 bases left in between. CDR3 sequence reads: CASSSRTDTQYF. CDR3 nucleotides: TGCGCCAGCAGCTCCCGCACAGATACGCAGTATTTT.

V gene TRBV18 combines with J gene TRBJ1-2; D may be TRBD1 (5 bases). Germline CDR1 KGHSH, CDR2 LQKENI. The CDR3 runs 16 residues. Between the trimmed V and J ends, which lost 3 bases and 5 bases, there was a span of 19 bases. CDR3 protein: CASSPGTDREAYGYTF. In DNA form, the CDR3 reads TGTGCCAGCTCACCCGGGACTGATAGAGAGGCGTATGGCTACACCTTC.

This clone was recorded only once. The chain recombines TRBV9 with TRBJ2-1, with D unclear. V lost 0 bases to trimming and J lost 8 bases, with 9 bases between them. Per the germline V gene, CDR1 is SGDLS and CDR2 is YYNGEE. The CDR3 contains 13 residues. CDR3 sequence reads: CASSVEGWDEQFF. The CDR3 nucleotides are TGTGCCAGCAGCGTAGAAGGGTGGGATGAGCAGTTCTTC. The variable domain in full, with the rest retrieved from reference TRBV9 and TRBJ2-1, is DSGVTQTPKHLITATGQRVTLRCSPRSGDLSVYWYQQSLDQGLQFLIQYYNGEERAKGNILERFSAQQFPDLHSELNLSSLELGDSALYFCASSVEGWDEQFFGPGTRLTVL.

The rearrangement joins TRBV2 to TRBJ2-1; 7 bases fit TRBD2. Losses at the gene ends were 8 bases for V and 0 bases for J; bases not matched to a gene: 4. The CDR3 loop spans 14 amino acids. Germline lookup yields CDR1 SNHLY and CDR2 FYNNEI. The CDR3: CASGTTSSYNEQFF. The CDR3 coding sequence is TGTGCCAGCGGGACTACTAGCTCCTACAATGAGCAGTTCTTC.

This clone appeared a few times. The chain uses TRBV10-3 and TRBJ2-3; D ambiguous. Germline-derived CDR1 and CDR2 are ENHRY and SYGVKD. The V gene lost 0 bases and the J gene lost 5 bases, with 9 bases spanning the gap. CDR3 length: 14 residues. DNA of the CDR3: TGTGCCATCAGTGAGTCGAAACTGATAGATACGCAGTATTTT. Encoded protein: CAISESKLIDTQYF.

The chain has TRBV7-9 and TRBJ1-3, with 7 bases identical to TRBD1. The CDR3 covers 17 residues. Germline V lookup: CDR1 SEHNR, CDR2 FQNEAQ (reference sequence). V was clipped by 4 bases and J by 4 bases; unmatched bases: 13. CDR3 nucleotides: TGTGCCAGCAGCTCCCGGGACAGATTTGGACTCGGAAACACCATATATTTT. Translation gives CASSSRDRFGLGNTIYF.